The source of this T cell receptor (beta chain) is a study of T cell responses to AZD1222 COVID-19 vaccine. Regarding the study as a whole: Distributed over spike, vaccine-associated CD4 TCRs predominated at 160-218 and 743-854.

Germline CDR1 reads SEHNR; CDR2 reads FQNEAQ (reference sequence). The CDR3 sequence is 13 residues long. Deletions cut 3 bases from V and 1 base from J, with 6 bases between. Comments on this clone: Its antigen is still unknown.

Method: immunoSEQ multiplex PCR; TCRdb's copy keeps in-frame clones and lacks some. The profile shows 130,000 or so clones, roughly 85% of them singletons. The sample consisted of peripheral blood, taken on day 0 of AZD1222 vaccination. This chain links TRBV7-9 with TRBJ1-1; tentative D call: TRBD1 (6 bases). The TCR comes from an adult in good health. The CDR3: CASSLDRNTEAFF. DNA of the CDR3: TGTGCCAGCAGCTTGGACAGGAACACTGAAGCTTTCTTT. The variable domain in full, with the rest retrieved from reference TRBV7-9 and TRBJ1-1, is DTGVSQNPRHKITKRGQNVTFRCDPISEHNRLYWYRQTLGQGPEFLTYFQNEAQLEKSRLLSDRFSAERPKGSFSTLEIQRTEQGDSAMYLCASSLDRNTEAFFGQGTRLTVV.